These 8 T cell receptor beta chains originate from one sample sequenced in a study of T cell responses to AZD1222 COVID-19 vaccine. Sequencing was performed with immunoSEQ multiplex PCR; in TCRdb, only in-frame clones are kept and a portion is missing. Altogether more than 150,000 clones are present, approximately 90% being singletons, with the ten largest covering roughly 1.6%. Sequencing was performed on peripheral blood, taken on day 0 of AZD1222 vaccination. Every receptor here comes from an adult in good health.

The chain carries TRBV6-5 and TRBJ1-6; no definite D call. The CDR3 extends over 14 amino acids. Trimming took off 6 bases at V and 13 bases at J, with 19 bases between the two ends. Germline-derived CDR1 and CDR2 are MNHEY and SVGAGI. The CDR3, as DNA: TGTGCCAGCAGAGCGCACCCATCAAATCGTCCCCTCCACTTT. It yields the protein CASRAHPSNRPLHF.

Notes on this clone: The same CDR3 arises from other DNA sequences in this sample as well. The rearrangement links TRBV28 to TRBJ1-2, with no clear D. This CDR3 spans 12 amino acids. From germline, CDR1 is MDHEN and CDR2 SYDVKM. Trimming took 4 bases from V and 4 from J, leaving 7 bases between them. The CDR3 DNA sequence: TGTGCCAGCAGTTGGGGAGGCTATGGCTACACCTTC. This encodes CASSWGGYGYTF.

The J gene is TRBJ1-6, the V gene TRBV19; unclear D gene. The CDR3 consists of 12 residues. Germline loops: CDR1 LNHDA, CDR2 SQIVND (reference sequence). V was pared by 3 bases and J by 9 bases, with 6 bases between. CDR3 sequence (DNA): TGTGCCAGTAGTATTGAGGGTTCACCCCTCCACTTT. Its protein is CASSIEGSPLHF.

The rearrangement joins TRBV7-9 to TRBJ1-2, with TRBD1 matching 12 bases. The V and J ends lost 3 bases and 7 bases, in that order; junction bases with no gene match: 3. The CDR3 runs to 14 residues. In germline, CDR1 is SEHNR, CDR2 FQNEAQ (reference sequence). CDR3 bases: TGTGCCAGCAGCTTGGGACAGGGGGCGCCTGGCTACACCTTC. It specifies CASSLGQGAPGYTF. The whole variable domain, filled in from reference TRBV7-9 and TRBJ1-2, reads DTGVSQNPRHKITKRGQNVTFRCDPISEHNRLYWYRQTLGQGPEFLTYFQNEAQLEKSRLLSDRFSAERPKGSFSTLEIQRTEQGDSAMYLCASSLGQGAPGYTFGSGTRLTVV.

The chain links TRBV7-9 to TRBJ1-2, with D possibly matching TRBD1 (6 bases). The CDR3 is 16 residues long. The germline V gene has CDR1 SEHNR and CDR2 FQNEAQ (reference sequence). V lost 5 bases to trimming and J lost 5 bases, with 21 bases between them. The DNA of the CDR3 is TGTGCCAGCAGCATTACACCAGGGAGGGGGGGATATGGCTACACCTTC. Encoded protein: CASSITPGRGGYGYTF. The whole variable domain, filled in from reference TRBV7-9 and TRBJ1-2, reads DTGVSQNPRHKITKRGQNVTFRCDPISEHNRLYWYRQTLGQGPEFLTYFQNEAQLEKSRLLSDRFSAERPKGSFSTLEIQRTEQGDSAMYLCASSITPGRGGYGYTFGSGTRLTVV.

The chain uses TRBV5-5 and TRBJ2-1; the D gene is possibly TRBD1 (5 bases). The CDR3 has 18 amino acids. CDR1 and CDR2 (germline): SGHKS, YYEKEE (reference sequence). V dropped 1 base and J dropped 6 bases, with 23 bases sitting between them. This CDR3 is CASSLFDRSQLPINEQFF. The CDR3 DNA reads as TGTGCCAGCAGCTTGTTTGACAGATCACAACTACCCATCAATGAGCAGTTCTTC.

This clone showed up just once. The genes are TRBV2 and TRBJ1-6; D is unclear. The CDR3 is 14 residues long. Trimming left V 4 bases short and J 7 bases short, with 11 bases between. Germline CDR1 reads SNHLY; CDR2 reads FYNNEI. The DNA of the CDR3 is TGTGCCAGCAGTGTGAAGGGTCGGAATTCACCCCTCCACTTT. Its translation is CASSVKGRNSPLHF.

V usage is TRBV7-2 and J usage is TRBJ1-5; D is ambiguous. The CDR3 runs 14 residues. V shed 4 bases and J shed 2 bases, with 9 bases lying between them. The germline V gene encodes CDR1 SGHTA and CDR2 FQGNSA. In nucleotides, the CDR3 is TGTGCCAGCAGCTCATCCGAAGGCAATCAGCCCCAGCATTTT. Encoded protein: CASSSSEGNQPQHF.